This entry features one T cell receptor (delta chain) sequence. This sample includes further DNA sequences coding for the same CDR3. These data come from a study of gamma-delta chains in newborns, infants, children. Study background: Innate gammadelta T cells reportedly expand polyclonally right after birth, driven by microbial exposure, per the title.

Germline trimming cut 0 bases from V and 1 base from J; bases unmatched to any gene: 13. The germline gives CDR1 GEAIGNYY, CDR2 EKD. The CDR3 sequence is 20 residues long. TCRdb redid the clone calls on the reads with CATT. The table lists 9,200 or so delta-chain clones, around 21% of them singletons. The source of this sequence is a child who was a newborn, infant or young child, either healthy, febrile or measles-vaccinated (not recorded which). Sample: blood. The rearrangement links TRDV2 to TRDJ1, with 13 bases matching TRDD3. Here the CDR3 reads CACDTLLTGGYGVLTDKLIF. CDR3 bases: TGTGCCTGTGACACCTTACTTACTGGGGGATACGGGGTACTCACCGATAAACTCATCTTT.